The rows below give T cell receptor beta chains drawn from one sample of a study of siplizumab effects on memory and regulatory T cells. The data were produced by immunoSEQ multiplex PCR, yet TCRdb's version contains in-frame clones alone and is incomplete. The sample includes 80,000 to 130,000 clones, roughly 92% of them seen just once. Sequenced input: Tregs sorted from blood. These receptors originate from a human donor in good health. The CDR3 runs from the conserved cysteine through the conserved F or W. D genes are given only for firm matches. Only some rows state a clone size, as once, few, many or a class for expanded clones.

>TRBJ2-5|TRBV9|16|TRBD1|NA
CASSVEAGGSRETQYF
TGTGCCAGCAGCGTAGAGGCAGGGGGCTCGAGAGAGACCCAGTACTTC
>TRBJ2-4|TRBV10-2|15|NA|once
CASSERTTDKNIQYF
TGCGCCAGCAGTGAGCGGACTACCGACAAAAACATTCAGTACTTC
>TRBJ2-5|TRBV28|20|TRBD2|NA
CASSSLLSQRDSSQSPTQYF
TGTGCCAGCAGTTCCCTATTGTCCCAGCGGGACTCTTCCCAGTCCCCGACCCAGTACTTC
>TRBJ1-1|TRBV21-1|13|NA|NA
CASPNRVNTEAFF
TGTGCCAGCCCTAACCGGGTGAACACTGAAGCTTTCTTT
>TRBJ2-7|TRBV7-9|11|NA|NA
CASSFTHEQYF
TGTGCCAGCAGCTTTACCCACGAGCAGTACTTC
>TRBJ2-7|TRBV7-8|14|TRBD1|NA
CASTLRDRAYEQYF
TGTGCCAGCACCCTCCGGGACAGGGCTTACGAGCAGTACTTC
>TRBJ1-2|TRBV10-2|13|NA|NA
CASSEWGNYGYTF
TGCGCCAGCAGTGAGTGGGGAAACTATGGCTACACCTTC
>TRBJ1-2|TRBV19|14|NA|NA
CASRGITGPSGYTF
TGTGCCAGTAGGGGCATTACAGGGCCGTCCGGCTACACCTTC
>TRBJ2-7|TRBV19|15|TRBD2|NA
CASSAGLAAIYEQYF
TGTGCCAGTAGTGCGGGACTAGCGGCAATTTACGAGCAGTACTTC
>TRBJ2-1|TRBV9|20|TRBD2|NA
CASSPLLAGGFTGSYNEQFF
TGTGCCAGCAGCCCGCTCCTAGCGGGAGGTTTCACGGGGTCCTACAATGAGCAGTTCTTC
>TRBJ2-5|TRBV19|14|TRBD1|NA
CASKETGPQETQYF
TGTGCCAGTAAGGAGACAGGGCCACAAGAGACCCAGTACTTC
>TRBJ2-7|TRBV19|15|TRBD1|NA
CASSIRGTGFYEQYF
TGTGCCAGTAGTATCCGTGGGACAGGTTTCTACGAGCAGTACTTC
>TRBJ2-1|TRBV7-7|15|TRBD1|NA
CASSSGTGIYNEQFF
TGTGCCAGCAGCTCCGGGACAGGGATATACAATGAGCAGTTCTTC
>TRBJ2-1|TRBV7-9|17|TRBD1|NA
CASSLWSWGQGYNEQFF
TGTGCCAGCAGCTTATGGTCTTGGGGACAGGGCTACAATGAGCAGTTCTTC
>TRBJ2-7|TRBV5-1|15|NA|NA
CASSLADLASYEQYF
TGCGCCAGCAGCTTGGCCGATTTGGCCTCCTACGAGCAGTACTTC
>TRBJ2-1|TRBV5-5|16|NA|NA
CASSLAQGYSYNEQFF
TGTGCCAGCAGCTTGGCCCAGGGCTACTCCTACAATGAGCAGTTCTTC
>TRBJ2-1|TRBV6-6|14|NA|NA
CATRGSELYNEQFF
TGTGCCACCCGGGGTTCGGAGCTCTACAATGAGCAGTTCTTC
>TRBJ1-2|TRBV28|11|NA|NA
CASSLLGGYTF
TGTGCCAGCAGTTTACTAGGCGGCTACACCTTC
>TRBJ2-2|TRBV5-1|17|NA|NA
CASSWSPGGGHTGELFF
TGCGCCAGCAGCTGGAGCCCAGGTGGAGGACACACCGGGGAGCTGTTTTTT
>TRBJ2-2|TRBV7-2|17|TRBD2|NA
CASSSPGLARFTGELFF
TGTGCCAGCAGCTCTCCGGGACTAGCGAGATTCACCGGGGAGCTGTTTTTT
>TRBJ2-7|TRBV25-1|15|NA|NA
CASSAVGTRVYEQYF
TGTGCCAGCAGTGCGGTCGGGACAAGGGTCTACGAGCAGTACTTC
>TRBJ2-7|TRBV4-1|15|NA|NA
CASSQGGGYFYEQYF
TGCGCCAGCAGCCAGGGAGGAGGATACTTCTACGAGCAGTACTTC
>TRBJ2-3|TRBV19|14|NA|NA
CASRNTGPTDTQYF
TGTGCCAGTAGAAATACGGGACCCACAGATACGCAGTATTTT
>TRBJ1-1|TRBV6-4|14|NA|NA
CASSDSGGRTEAFF
TGTGCCAGCAGTGACTCGGGGGGGAGAACTGAAGCTTTCTTT
>TRBJ2-7|TRBV18|12|TRBD1|NA
CASSPNRGEQYF
TGTGCCAGCTCACCTAACAGGGGCGAGCAGTACTTC